The source of this T cell receptor beta chain is a study of shared clonotypes between healthy human individuals. For the study at large: The study drew on a couple of women and three men aged 18 to 49 as donors.

Ten immunoSEQ deep assay plates served to sequence unsorted PBMC DNA. Generated by immunoSEQ multiplex PCR, the TCRdb table keeps only in-frame clones and is missing some. The sample holds about 490,000 clones, around 85% seen once. Points from the study as a whole: Sequencing depth was predicted to influence how clonotypes are shared among donors.

Donors, without exception, were Caucasian adults residing in Nashville, Tennessee. The CDR3 loop spans 15 amino acids. V shed 5 bases and J shed 4 bases, with 16 bases lying between them. Germline loops: CDR1 SGHVS, CDR2 FQNEAQ. On this clone: Its antigen is unknown.

Sequenced material: PBMCs. The chain has TRBV7-8 and TRBJ2-3, with TRBD2 as a possible D gene (6 bases). The receptor was isolated from a woman in her thirties or forties in good health. Some clones in this sample may be carry-over from other donors' samples. CDR3 DNA: TGTGCCAGCAGCACACCGCTAGGAGGGTCAGATACGCAGTATTTT. This codes for CASSTPLGGSDTQYF.